The source of this T cell receptor (beta chain) is a study of OX40 agonist ivuxolimab in advanced cancers. V shed 3 bases, J shed 4 bases, and the junction held 6 bases outside the gene matches. The CDR3 contains 15 residues. Looked up from germline, CDR1 is SGHAT and CDR2 is FQNNGV. The repertoire was sequenced with immunoSEQ multiplex PCR; TCRdb's copy has only in-frame clones and lacks some. This sample has 75,000 to 100,000 clones; 92% occur once, and the top ten carry about 3%. J is TRBJ2-7 and V is TRBV11-2; 10 bases are shared with TRBD1. This sequence originates from an adult with an advanced solid tumor such as melanoma, head and neck, liver or kidney cancer. The input for sequencing was CD4+ or CD8+ T cells sorted from blood, taken in a trial of the OX40 agonist ivuxolimab. The CDR3 reads CASSLGQGSRYEQYF. In DNA, the CDR3 is TGTGCCAGCAGCTTGGGACAGGGGTCGAGATACGAGCAGTACTTC.